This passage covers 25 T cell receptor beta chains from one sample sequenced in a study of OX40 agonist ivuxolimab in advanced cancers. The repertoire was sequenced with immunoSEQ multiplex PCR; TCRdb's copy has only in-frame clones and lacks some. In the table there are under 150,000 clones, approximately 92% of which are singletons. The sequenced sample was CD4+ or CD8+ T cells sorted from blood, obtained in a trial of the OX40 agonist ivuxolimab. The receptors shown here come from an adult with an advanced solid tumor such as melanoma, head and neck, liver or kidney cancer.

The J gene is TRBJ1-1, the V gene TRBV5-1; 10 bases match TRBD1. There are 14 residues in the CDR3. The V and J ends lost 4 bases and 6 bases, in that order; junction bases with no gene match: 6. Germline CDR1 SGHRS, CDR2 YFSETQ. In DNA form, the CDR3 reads TGCGCCAGCAGCATAGGACAGGGGGGCTCTGAAGCTTTCTTT. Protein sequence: CASSIGQGGSEAFF.

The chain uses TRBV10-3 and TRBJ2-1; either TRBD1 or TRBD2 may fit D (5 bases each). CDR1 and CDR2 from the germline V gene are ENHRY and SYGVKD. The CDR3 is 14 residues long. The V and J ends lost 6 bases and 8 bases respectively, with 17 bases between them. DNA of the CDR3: TGTGCCATCAGCCGGGACGGAATAGTTTATGAGCAGTTCTTC. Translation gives CAISRDGIVYEQFF.

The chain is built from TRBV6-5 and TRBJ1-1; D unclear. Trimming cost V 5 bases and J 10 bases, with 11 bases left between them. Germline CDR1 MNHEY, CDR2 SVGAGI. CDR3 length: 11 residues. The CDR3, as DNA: TGTGCCAGCAGTGGCATGGACGGAGCTTTCTTT. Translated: CASSGMDGAFF.

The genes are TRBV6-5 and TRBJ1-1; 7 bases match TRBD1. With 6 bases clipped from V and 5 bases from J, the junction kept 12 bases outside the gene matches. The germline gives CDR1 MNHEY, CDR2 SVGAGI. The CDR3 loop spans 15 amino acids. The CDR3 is CASRSTGTAFTEAFF. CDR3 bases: TGTGCCAGCAGGTCCACCGGGACAGCGTTTACTGAAGCTTTCTTT.

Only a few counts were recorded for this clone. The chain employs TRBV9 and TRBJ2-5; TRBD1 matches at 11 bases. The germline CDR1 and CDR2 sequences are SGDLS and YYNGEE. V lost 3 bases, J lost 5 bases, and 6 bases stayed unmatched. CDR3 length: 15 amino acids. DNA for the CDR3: TGTGCCAGCAGCGCAGGACAGGGGGCGTATGAGACCCAGTACTTC. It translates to CASSAGQGAYETQYF.

CDR3 protein: CASSSGGANNEQFF. In DNA form, the CDR3 reads TGTGCCAGCAGTAGCGGGGGGGCCAACAATGAGCAGTTCTTC. The genes are TRBV28 and TRBJ2-1, with 10 nucleotides matching TRBD2. The CDR3 is made up of 14 amino acids. From germline, CDR1 is MDHEN and CDR2 SYDVKM. The ends lost 5 bases at V and 5 bases at J; junction bases unmatched: 3.

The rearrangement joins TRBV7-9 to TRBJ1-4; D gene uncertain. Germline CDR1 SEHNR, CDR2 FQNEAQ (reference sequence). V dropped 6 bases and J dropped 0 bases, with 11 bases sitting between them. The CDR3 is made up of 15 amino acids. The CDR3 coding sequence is TGTGCCAGCAGTCGGACGGCTGCAACTAATGAAAAACTGTTTTTT. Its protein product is CASSRTAATNEKLFF.

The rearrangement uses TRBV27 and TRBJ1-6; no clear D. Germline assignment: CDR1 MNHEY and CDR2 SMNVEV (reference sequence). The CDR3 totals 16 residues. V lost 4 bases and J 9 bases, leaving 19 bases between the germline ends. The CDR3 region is CASSSRGAPRGSPLHF. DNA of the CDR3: TGTGCCAGCAGTTCACGGGGTGCCCCCCGGGGTTCACCCCTCCACTTT.

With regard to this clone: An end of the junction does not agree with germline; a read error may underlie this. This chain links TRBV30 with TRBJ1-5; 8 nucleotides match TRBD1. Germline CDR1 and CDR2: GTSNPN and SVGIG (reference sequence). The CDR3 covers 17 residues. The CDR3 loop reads CAWSAQGASGGNQLQHF. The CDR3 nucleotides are TGTGCCTGGAGTGCTCAGGGGGCCTCGGGGGGCAATCAGCTCCAGCATTTT.

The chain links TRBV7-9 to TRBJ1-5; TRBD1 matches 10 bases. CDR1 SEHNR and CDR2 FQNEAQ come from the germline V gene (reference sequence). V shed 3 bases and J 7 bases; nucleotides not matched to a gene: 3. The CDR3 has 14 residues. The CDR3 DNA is TGTGCCAGCAGCTTGACAGGGGGCCGCCAGCCCCAGCATTTT. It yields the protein CASSLTGGRQPQHF.

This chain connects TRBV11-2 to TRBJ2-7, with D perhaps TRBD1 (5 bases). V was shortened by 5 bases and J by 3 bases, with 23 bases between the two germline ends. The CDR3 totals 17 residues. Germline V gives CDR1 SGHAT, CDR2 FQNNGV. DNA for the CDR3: TGTGCCAGCAGCCCCCAAAACCCGACAGTAGGAAGCTACGAGCAGTACTTC. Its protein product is CASSPQNPTVGSYEQYF.

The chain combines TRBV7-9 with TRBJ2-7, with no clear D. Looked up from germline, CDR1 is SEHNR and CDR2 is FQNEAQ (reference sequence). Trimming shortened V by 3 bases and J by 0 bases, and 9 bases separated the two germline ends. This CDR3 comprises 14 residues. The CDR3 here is CASSLSVGSYEQYF. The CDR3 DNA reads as TGTGCCAGCAGCTTGTCCGTGGGCTCCTACGAGCAGTACTTC. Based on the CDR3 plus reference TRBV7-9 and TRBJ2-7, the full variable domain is DTGVSQNPRHKITKRGQNVTFRCDPISEHNRLYWYRQTLGQGPEFLTYFQNEAQLEKSRLLSDRFSAERPKGSFSTLEIQRTEQGDSAMYLCASSLSVGSYEQYFGPGTRLTVT.

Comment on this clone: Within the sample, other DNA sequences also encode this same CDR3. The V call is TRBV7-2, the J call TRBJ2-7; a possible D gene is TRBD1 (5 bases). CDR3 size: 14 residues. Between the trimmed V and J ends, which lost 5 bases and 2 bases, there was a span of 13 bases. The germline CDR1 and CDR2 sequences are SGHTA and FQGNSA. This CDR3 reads CASSLGQGTYEQYF. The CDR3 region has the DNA TGTGCCAGCAGCCTAGGCCAGGGAACCTACGAGCAGTACTTC. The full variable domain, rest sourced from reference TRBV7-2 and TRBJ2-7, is GAGVSQSPSNKVTEKGKDVELRCDPISGHTALYWYRQSLGQGLEFLIYFQGNSAPDKSGLPSDRFSAERTGGSVSTLTIQRTQQEDSAVYLCASSLGQGTYEQYFGPGTRLTVT.

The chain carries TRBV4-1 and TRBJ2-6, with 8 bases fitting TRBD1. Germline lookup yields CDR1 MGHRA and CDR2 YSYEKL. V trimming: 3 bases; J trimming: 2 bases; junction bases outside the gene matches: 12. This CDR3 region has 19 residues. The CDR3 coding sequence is TGCGCCAGCAGCCATCCCGCGGCCAGGGGGCTGACTGGGGCCAACGTCCTGACTTTC. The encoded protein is CASSHPAARGLTGANVLTF.

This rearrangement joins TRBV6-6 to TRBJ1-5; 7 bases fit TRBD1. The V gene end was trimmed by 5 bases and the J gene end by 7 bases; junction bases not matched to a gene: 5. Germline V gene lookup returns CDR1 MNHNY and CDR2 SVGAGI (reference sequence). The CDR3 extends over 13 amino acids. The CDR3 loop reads CASSETGPQPQHF. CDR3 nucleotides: TGTGCCAGCAGTGAGACAGGGCCCCAGCCCCAGCATTTT.

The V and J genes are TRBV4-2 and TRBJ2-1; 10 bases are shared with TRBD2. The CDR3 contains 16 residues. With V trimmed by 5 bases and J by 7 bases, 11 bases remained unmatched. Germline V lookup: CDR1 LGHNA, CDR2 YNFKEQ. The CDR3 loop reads CASSSIVAGGSNEQFF. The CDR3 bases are TGTGCCAGCAGCAGTATCGTAGCGGGGGGCTCTAATGAGCAGTTCTTC.

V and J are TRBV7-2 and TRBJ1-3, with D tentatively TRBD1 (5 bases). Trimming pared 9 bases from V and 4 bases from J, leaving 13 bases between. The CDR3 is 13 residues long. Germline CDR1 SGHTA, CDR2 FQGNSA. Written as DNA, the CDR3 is TGTGCCAGTGGGACCCAGGAAGGAAACACCATATATTTT. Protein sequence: CASGTQEGNTIYF.

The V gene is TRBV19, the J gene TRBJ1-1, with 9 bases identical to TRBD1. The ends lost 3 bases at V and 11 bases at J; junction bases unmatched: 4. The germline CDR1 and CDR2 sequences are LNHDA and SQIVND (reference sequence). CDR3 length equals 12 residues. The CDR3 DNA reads TGTGCCAGTAGTATTGACAGGGGGGCCGCTTTCTTT. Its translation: CASSIDRGAAFF. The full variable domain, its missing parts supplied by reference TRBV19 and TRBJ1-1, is DGGITQSPKYLFRKEGQNVTLSCEQNLNHDAMYWYRQDPGQGLRLIYYSQIVNDFQKGDIAEGYSVSREKKESFPLTVTSAQKNPTAFYLCASSIDRGAAFFGQGTRLTVV.

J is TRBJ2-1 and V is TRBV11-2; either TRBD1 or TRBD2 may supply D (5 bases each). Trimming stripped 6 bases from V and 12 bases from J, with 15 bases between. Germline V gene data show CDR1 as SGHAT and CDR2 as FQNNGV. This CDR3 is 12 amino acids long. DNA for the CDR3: TGTGCCAGCAGTCCCAATCGGGACCCGCAGTTCTTC. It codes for CASSPNRDPQFF.

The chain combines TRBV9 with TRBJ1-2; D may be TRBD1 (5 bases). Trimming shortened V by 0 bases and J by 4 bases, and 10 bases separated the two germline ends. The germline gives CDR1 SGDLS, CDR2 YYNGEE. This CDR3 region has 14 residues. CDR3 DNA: TGTGCCAGCAGCGTAGGCGGGGCCAGCTATGGCTACACCTTC. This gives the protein CASSVGGASYGYTF.

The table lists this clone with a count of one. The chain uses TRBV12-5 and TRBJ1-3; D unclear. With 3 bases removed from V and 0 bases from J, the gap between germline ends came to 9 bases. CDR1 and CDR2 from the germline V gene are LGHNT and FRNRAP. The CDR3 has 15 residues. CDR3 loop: CASGFMVLSGNTIYF. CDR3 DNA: TGTGCTAGTGGTTTCATGGTTCTCTCTGGAAACACCATATATTTT.

The CDR3 loop reads CASLISTGNGNQPQHF. The CDR3 nucleotides read TGTGCCAGCCTAATATCGACAGGGAATGGCAATCAGCCCCAGCATTTT. V usage is TRBV28 and J usage is TRBJ1-5, with 7 bases that match TRBD1. Unmatched junction bases numbered 12, after V lost 8 bases and J lost 2 bases. The V gene's germline CDR1 is MDHEN and CDR2 SYDVKM. This CDR3 spans 16 amino acids.

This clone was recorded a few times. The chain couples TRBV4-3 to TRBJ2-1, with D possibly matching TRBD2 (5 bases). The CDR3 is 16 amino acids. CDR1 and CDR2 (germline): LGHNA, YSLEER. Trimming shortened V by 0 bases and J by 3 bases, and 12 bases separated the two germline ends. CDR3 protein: CASSQEEGLGYNEQFF. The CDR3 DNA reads TGCGCCAGCAGCCAAGAAGAGGGCCTGGGCTACAATGAGCAGTTCTTC.

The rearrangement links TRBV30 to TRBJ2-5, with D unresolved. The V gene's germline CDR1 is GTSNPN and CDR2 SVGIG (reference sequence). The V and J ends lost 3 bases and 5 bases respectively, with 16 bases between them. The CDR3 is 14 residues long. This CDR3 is CAWRPGSLVETQYF. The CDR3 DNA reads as TGTGCCTGGAGACCGGGCTCGCTCGTGGAGACCCAGTACTTC.

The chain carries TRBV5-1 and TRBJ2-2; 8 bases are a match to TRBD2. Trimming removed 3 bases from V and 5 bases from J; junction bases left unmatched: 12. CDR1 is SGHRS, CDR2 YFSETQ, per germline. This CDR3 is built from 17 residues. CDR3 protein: CASSSITSGRGTGELFF. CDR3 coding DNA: TGCGCCAGCAGCTCTATTACTAGCGGACGGGGGACCGGGGAGCTGTTTTTT.